This TCR beta chain originates from a study of post-analysis software for immune sequencing data. The overall study: Relapsing-remitting, secondary progressive and progressive-relapsing multiple sclerosis courses were included.

Tagging with unique molecular identifiers was a feature of the TCR beta cDNA libraries. MiXCR, run by TCRdb on the PCR reads, gives a single entry per CDR3 protein. The sample lists about 380,000 distinct CDR3 sequences; approximately 33% were seen once. Concerning this clonotype itself: No antigen is known for it.

Study observations and caveats: The authors found that F measure strongly co-clustered same-batch samples. Five TRBV segments were significantly more frequent in patients than in controls. TRBV5-6, TRBV5-1 and TRBV20-1 were among these segments. Patients with multiple sclerosis recorded significantly lower normalized Chao1 diversity than controls, the study found.

The CDR3 spans 15 residues. Germline V gene sequence: CDR1 SGHKS, CDR2 YYEKEE (reference sequence). The chain carries TRBV5-5 and TRBJ2-4; 7 nucleotides line up with TRBD1. The J call may be mistaken, given a closer DNA end match to TRBJ2-5. The specimen was blood. This clonotype was obtained from a girl between 10 and 17 years old with multiple sclerosis. The CDR3 DNA reads TGTGCCAGCAGTGCAGGAACAGGGGTACTGGAGACCCAGTACTTC. Its translation is CASSAGTGVLETQYF.